This entry is about one T cell receptor beta chain. The target of this receptor is not known. No base quality values were provided; no much bigger clone lies one nucleotide off. This entry belongs to a study of T cells after yellow fever vaccination (dated by TCRdb to about 2019). Describing the broader study: The SMART-Seq v4 Ultra Low Input RNA kit was used to prepare libraries from fractions with low cell numbers. Two healthy male donors made up the cohort, one aged 18 to 29 years and the other aged 30 to 40 years. Blood samples were taken at several timepoints before and after primary and secondary immunization, and bulk PBMC replicates and cell subsets were isolated. To follow T-cell clones before and after primary and booster YFV17D yellow fever vaccination, bulk TCR alpha and beta repertoires were sequenced over time.

Explained via the paper, the treatment or condition label denotes: live attenuated yellow fever vaccine strain. At every blood-draw timepoint, two biological replicates of bulk PBMCs were collected. A standard Ficoll-Paque protocol was used to isolate PBMCs from peripheral blood. TriZol was used to extract RNA from bulk PBMCs, from CD4 and CD8 fractions, and from dextramer-positive and dextramer-negative fractions. Synthesis of TCR cDNA relied on 5'RACE template switching, a step that introduced a universal primer site along with unique molecular identifiers. Priming of cDNA synthesis was performed from both the TCR alpha and TCR beta constant segments. Libraries were amplified in two PCR steps, with sample barcodes and sequencing adapters added in the second step. Libraries were sequenced on Illumina HiSeq 2500 (2x100 bp) or NovaSeq (2x150 bp). The authors' pipeline ran thus. Reads were demultiplexed and collapsed into UMI consensus sequences with MIGEC, and V(D)J alignment was performed with MiXCR. Vaccine-responding clonotypes were identified with edgeR using replicate PBMC samples, with FDR below 0.01 and a log2 fold change above 5 up to day 15 being required. Bulk clonotypes were assigned CD4 or CD8 identity according to which sequenced CD4 or CD8 repertoire held them at higher abundance. TCRdb applied fastp at Q25 and MiXCR to the public reads, then kept only in-frame beta chains. Identical CDR3 proteins give one entry, which carries the most common genes and DNA. The V and J calls, along with clone size, are taken from TCRdb and not from the paper's own processing. Here the sample has 300,000 to 450,000 distinct CDR3 sequences; around 6.4% occur a single time. The top ten clones comprise about 15% of the sample.

Summary of the overall study and its limitations: Most clones expanded after primary vaccination (approximately 95% of CD4 and around nine tenths of CD8) were re-detected after the booster, suggesting that broad memory maintenance occurred. Because abundant contaminating clonotypes from the bulk population could be contained in FACS-sorted repertoires, computational filtering was required. The study included only two donors, which limits how far the findings can be generalized. A small fraction of clonotypes appeared in both the CD4 and CD8 compartments, likely as a result of convergent recombination. The secondary T-cell response was weaker than the primary response but faster, peaking on day 5 instead of day 15.

There are 16 amino acids in the CDR3, from cysteine to phenylalanine inclusive. Only the CDR3 part of the read is kept: 48 bases, read in frame from the first base. V is clipped by 0 bases and J by 0 bases, and the sequence between their germline boundaries is 15 bases long. Sequences DFQATT (CDR1) and SNEGSKA (CDR2) are obtained from the germline V gene (reference sequence). This clonotype was sampled from a man aged 30 to 45 who received the YFV17D yellow fever vaccine. The sample here was PBMCs, taken 5 days after the yellow fever booster vaccination. The sequence is built from TRBV20-1 and TRBJ2-7, with the D gene uncertain. In nucleotide form, the sequence is TGCAGTGCTAGAGATGGGTTGGTGCCCGCCTCCTACGAGCAGTACTTC. Its translation is CSARDGLVPASYEQYF.